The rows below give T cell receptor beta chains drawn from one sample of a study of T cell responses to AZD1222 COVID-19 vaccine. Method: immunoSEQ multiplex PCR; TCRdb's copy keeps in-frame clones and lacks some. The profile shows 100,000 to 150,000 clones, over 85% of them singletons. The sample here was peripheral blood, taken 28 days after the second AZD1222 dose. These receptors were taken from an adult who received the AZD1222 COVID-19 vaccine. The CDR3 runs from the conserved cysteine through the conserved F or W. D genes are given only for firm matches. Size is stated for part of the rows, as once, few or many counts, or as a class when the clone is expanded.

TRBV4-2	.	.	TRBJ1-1	CASSLLANTEAFF	TGTGCCAGCAGCCTTCTAGCGAACACTGAAGCTTTCTTT
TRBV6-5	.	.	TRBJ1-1	CASRGVGQLKTFF	TGTGCCAGCAGAGGGGTCGGGCAACTGAAAACTTTCTTT
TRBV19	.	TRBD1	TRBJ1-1	CASTPVGARGINTEAFF	TGTGCCAGTACCCCAGTGGGTGCCAGGGGGATAAACACTGAAGCTTTCTTT
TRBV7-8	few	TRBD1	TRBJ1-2	CASSLTRQGSGYTF	TGTGCCAGCAGCCTCACTAGACAGGGGAGTGGCTACACCTTC
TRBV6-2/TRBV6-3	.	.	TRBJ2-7	CASSHPPASYEQYF	TGTGCCAGCAGTCACCCACCCGCTTCCTACGAGCAGTACTTC
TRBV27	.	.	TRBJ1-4	CASSWADEIEKLFF	TGTGCCAGCAGTTGGGCGGACGAGATTGAAAAACTGTTTTTT
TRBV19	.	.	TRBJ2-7	CASMDRTYEQYF	TGTGCCAGTATGGACCGGACCTACGAGCAGTACTTC
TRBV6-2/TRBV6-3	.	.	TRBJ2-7	CASSPLLSYEQYF	TGTGCCAGCAGTCCCCTTTTATCCTACGAGCAGTACTTC
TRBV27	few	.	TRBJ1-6	CASSPRLVESPLHF	TGTGCCAGCAGCCCTAGACTGGTGGAGTCACCCCTCCACTTT
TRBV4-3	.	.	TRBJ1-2	CASSQVLRPSGLGYTF	TGCGCCAGCAGCCAAGTACTCCGGCCCTCAGGCCTCGGCTACACCTTC
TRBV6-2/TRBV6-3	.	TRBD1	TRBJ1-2	CASSPTGGHYGYTF	TGTGCCAGCAGTCCGACAGGGGGCCACTATGGCTACACCTTC
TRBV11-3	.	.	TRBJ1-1	CASVGWGKAFF	TGTGCCAGCGTAGGGTGGGGGAAAGCTTTCTTT
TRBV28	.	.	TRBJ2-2	CASSWTANTGELFF	TGTGCCAGCAGTTGGACCGCGAACACCGGGGAGCTGTTTTTT
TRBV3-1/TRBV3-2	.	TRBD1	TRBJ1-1	CASSRTDTGVRNTEAFF	TGTGCCAGCAGCCGGACAGACACAGGGGTCCGCAACACTGAAGCTTTCTTT
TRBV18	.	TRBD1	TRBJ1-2	CASSPPTTGGEGYTF	TGTGCCAGCTCACCACCGACGACAGGGGGCGAAGGCTACACCTTC
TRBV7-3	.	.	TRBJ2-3	CASSLGGARTDTQYF	TGTGCCAGCAGCTTAGGGGGGGCGCGCACAGATACGCAGTATTTT
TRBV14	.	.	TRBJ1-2	CASSHGLIYGYTF	TGTGCCAGCAGCCATGGTCTGATCTATGGCTACACCTTC
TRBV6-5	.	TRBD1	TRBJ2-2	CASSPRTGNTGELFF	TGTGCCAGCAGTCCGCGGACAGGGAACACCGGGGAGCTGTTTTTT
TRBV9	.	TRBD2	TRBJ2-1	CASSAGTSPNEQFF	TGTGCCAGCAGCGCCGGGACTAGCCCCAATGAGCAGTTCTTC
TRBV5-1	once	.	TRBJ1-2	CASSSLGDGYTF	TGCGCCAGCAGCTCCCTTGGAGATGGCTACACCTTC
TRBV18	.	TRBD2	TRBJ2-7	CASSPSTSGYYEQYF	TGTGCCAGCTCACCATCGACTAGCGGGTATTACGAGCAGTACTTC
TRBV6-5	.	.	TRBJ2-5	CASRLGSGPQETQYF	TGTGCCAGCAGATTAGGGTCGGGGCCTCAGGAGACCCAGTACTTC
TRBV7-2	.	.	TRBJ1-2	CASSLRGGGGDGYTF	TGTGCCAGCAGCTTAAGGGGGGGAGGAGGCGATGGCTACACCTTC
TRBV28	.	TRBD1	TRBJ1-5	CASSQGGSNQPQHF	TGTGCCAGCAGCCAGGGGGGTAGCAATCAGCCCCAGCATTTT